The clone carrying this T cell receptor beta chain turned up a few times. Its matching antigen is unknown. TCRdb fed the RACE reads into MiXCR, producing one record per CDR3 protein. The sample has approximately 100,000 distinct CDR3 sequences; about 11% are singletons. This entry belongs to a study of human T cells and chemical hapten exposure. Study-level background: All through the roughly 26-week study, the scalp of each patient received diphenylcyclopropenone doses weekly. Study observations and caveats: All donors were alopecia patients, so their immunity may differ from that of healthy people. TCRs whose frequency exceeded 1 in 1000 remained the same following DPC sensitization.

Described time point: patch test 1, 2 weeks after DPC sensitization. Indicated treatment: therapeutic diphenylcyclopropenone sensitization with weekly scalp DPC. Ahead of applying each patch test, blood was sampled. The CDR3 has 12 amino acids. Germline CDR1 reads SGHDT; CDR2 reads YYEEEE. V shed 3 bases and J shed 7 bases, with 7 bases lying between them. This TCR was recovered from a woman in her thirties or forties with alopecia areata. Some clones in this sample may be carry-over from other donors' samples. This chain connects TRBV5-6 to TRBJ1-4; D is possibly TRBD1 (6 bases). Material: whole blood, obtained in connection with sensitization to the hapten diphenylcyclopropenone (DPC). CDR3 bases: TGTGCCAGCAGCTCACAGGGTGAAAAACTGTTTTTT. Translating it yields CASSSQGEKLFF.